Here is one T cell receptor (beta chain) with its context. Its target antigen remains unknown. The sample holds no much larger clone one base away, and base qualities are not on file. The CDR3 regions of human TCRbeta chains were analyzed by immunosequencing. Turning to the authors' computational methods: TCRs in the repertoires were compared against a reference library of SARS-CoV-2-specific TCRs that had been generated with the MIRA antigen-specificity platform. Breadth was defined as the fraction of unique TCRs that were SARS-CoV-2-associated. Depth was defined as the fraction of total T cells that were SARS-CoV-2-associated. Using the MIRA data, every spike-specific TCR was mapped to the spike region that the TCR reacted to and assigned to either a CD4 or a CD8 class. Log10-transformed breadth and depth values were compared by one-way ANOVA with Sidak's multiple comparisons tests. TCRdb limited this immuneACCESS table to in-frame rearrangements with V and J called. A share of clones is missing; checked studies link under half to unresolved V genes, and the rest is unexplained. Clone size and the V and J calls come from that table; the DNA yielded D and trimming. Within this sample are approximately 110,000 clones, with 70% to 85% of them counted one time only. Approximately 5.9% of the sample is in the top ten clones.

Taken with the paper, the label for time point translates to: baseline before first vaccination. Samples from vaccinated people were obtained from the UK trials COV001 and COV002, which included a single-blind randomized controlled phase 2/3 trial of AZD1222 (ChAdOx1 nCoV-19) in healthy adults. Trial participant PBMC samples were collected at day 0 and day 28 after the second dose for TCRbeta chain sequencing. The data stem from a study of T cell responses to AZD1222 COVID-19 vaccine (dated by TCRdb to the early 2020s). In terms of the full investigation: AZD1222 recipients with second doses at about 4 weeks or about 12 weeks were pooled, because spike-specific TCR depth and breadth did not differ between schedules. Enrollment into the trials was organized by age into subgroups of 18-55, 56-69 and 70-plus years, and those subgroups contained approximately 150, 30 and 60 TCR-sequenced participants, respectively. TCR sequencing covered fewer than 250 trial participants: 200 to 210 given two doses of AZD1222 and 26 given two doses of MenACWY control vaccine. The research as a whole found: A significant rise in spike-specific TCR breadth and depth was observed after two AZD1222 doses relative to day 0 and relative to MenACWY recipients. Nearly half of unique spike-specific TCRs reportedly recognized epitopes outside regions mutated in the B.1.351 and B.1.1.7 variants. The vaccine-associated CD4 TCRs covered the entire spike protein, and the dominant responses fell in regions 160-218 and 743-854. Because no day 14 peak-response samples were available, repertoires were characterized only after the peak T cell response. Conclusions about previously exposed vaccinees were limited because only six AZD1222 recipients were SARS-CoV-2 seropositive at baseline. The 56-69-year group was small, and its depth increase did not reach significance, likely because of low power. Participants were mostly white British, with more females than males. The authors suggested clonal diversity may have been underestimated.

CDR3 length: 16 amino acids, cysteine to phenylalanine. Here the CDR3 DNA is all that survives: 48 bases in frame from base 1. Deletion took 0 bases off V and 2 bases off J, with a span of 14 bases between the germline ends. CDR1 and CDR2 are drawn from the germline V gene: MNHEY, SVGEGT. Rearrangement joined TRBV6-2 or TRBV6-3 to TRBJ2-7, with the D assignment possibly TRBD1 or TRBD2, given 6 matching bases for each. This TCR derives from an adult in good health. The starting material was peripheral blood, obtained on day 0 of AZD1222 vaccination. The DNA sequence is as follows: TGTGCCAGCAGTTACTCGACGACGGGGGCCCCCTACGAGCAGTACTTC. It encodes CASSYSTTGAPYEQYF.